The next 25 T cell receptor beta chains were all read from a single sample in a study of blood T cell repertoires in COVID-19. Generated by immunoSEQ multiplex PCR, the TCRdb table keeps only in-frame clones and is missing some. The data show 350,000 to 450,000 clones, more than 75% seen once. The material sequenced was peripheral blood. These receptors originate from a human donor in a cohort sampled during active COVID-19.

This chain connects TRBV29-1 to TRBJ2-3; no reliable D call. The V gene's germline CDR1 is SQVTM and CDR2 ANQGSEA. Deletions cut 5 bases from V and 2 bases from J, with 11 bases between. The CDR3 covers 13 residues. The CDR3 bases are TGCAGCGTTCAAGGGTTAGTCACAGATACGCAGTATTTT. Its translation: CSVQGLVTDTQYF.

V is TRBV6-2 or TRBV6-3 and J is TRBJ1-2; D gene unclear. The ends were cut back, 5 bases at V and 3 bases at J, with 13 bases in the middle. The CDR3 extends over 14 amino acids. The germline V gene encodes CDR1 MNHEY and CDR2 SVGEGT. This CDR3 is CASSQRQRDYGYTF. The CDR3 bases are TGTGCCAGCAGTCAAAGGCAGCGAGACTATGGCTACACCTTC.

This CDR3 reads CASSYLAGGYEQYF. Here the CDR3 DNA reads TGTGCCAGCAGTTATCTAGCGGGAGGTTACGAGCAGTACTTC. The J gene is TRBJ2-7, the V gene TRBV6-5; 11 nucleotides align to TRBD2. The CDR3 has 14 residues. After removal of 3 bases from V and 4 bases from J, the junction contained 2 bases not matched to a gene. Germline-derived CDR1 and CDR2 are MNHEY and SVGAGI.

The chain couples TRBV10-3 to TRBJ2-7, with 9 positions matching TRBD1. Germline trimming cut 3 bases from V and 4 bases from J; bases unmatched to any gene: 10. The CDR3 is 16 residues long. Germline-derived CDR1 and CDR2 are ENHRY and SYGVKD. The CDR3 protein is CAISDPGVQGAYEQYF. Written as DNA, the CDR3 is TGTGCCATCAGTGACCCGGGGGTACAGGGGGCGTACGAGCAGTACTTC.

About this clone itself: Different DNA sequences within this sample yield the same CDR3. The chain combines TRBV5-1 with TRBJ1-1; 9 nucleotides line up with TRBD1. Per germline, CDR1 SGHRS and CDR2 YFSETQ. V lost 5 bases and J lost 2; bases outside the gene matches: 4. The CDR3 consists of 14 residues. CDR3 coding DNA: TGCGCCAGCAGTCGGACAGGGGAAAACACTGAAGCTTTCTTT. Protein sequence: CASSRTGENTEAFF.

The CDR3 nucleotides are TGTGCCAGCAGCTTTAGCGGGGGTCTCTACGAGCAGTACTTC. As protein: CASSFSGGLYEQYF. V is TRBV5-6 and J is TRBJ2-7; 9 bases line up with TRBD2. The CDR3 has 14 amino acids. J was trimmed by 3 bases and V by 2 bases; bases with no gene match: 3. Germline assignment: CDR1 SGHDT and CDR2 YYEEEE.

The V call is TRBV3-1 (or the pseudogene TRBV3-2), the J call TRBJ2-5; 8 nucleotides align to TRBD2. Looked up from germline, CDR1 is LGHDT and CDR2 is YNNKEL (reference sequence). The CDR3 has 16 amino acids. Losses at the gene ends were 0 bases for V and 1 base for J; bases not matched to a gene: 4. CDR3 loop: CASSQEIAGIQETQYF. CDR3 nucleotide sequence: TGTGCCAGCAGCCAAGAAATAGCGGGGATCCAAGAGACCCAGTACTTC.

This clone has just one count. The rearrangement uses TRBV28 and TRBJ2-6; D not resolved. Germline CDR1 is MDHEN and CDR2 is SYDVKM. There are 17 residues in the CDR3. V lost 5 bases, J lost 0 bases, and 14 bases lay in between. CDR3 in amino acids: CASSLTPHTSGANVLTF. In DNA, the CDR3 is TGTGCCAGCAGTCTCACACCCCACACCTCTGGGGCCAACGTCCTGACTTTC.

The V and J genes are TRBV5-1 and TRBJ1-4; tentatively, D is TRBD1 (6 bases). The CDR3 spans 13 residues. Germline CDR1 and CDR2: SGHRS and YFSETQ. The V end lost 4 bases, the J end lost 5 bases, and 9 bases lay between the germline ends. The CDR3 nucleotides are TGCGCCAGCAGCGTGACAGGAAATGAAAAACTGTTTTTT. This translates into CASSVTGNEKLFF.

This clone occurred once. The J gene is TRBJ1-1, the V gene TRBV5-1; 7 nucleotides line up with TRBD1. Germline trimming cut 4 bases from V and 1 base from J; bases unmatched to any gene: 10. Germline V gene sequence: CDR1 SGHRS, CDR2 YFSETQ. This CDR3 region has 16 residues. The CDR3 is CASSPIPQGGNTEAFF. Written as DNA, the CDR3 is TGCGCCAGCAGCCCCATTCCTCAGGGGGGGAACACTGAAGCTTTCTTT.

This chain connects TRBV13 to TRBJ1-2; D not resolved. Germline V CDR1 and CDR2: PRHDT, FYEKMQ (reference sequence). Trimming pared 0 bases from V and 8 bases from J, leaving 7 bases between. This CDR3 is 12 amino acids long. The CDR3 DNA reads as TGTGCCAGCAGCTTAGGCCGCCGGGGCTACACCTTC. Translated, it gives CASSLGRRGYTF.

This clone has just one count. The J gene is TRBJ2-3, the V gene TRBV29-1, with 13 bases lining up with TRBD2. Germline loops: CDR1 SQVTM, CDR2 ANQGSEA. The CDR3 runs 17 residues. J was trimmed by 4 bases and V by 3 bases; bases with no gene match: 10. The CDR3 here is CSVEGSLAGGPPDTQYF. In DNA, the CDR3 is TGCAGCGTTGAGGGATCACTAGCGGGAGGGCCCCCAGATACGCAGTATTTT.

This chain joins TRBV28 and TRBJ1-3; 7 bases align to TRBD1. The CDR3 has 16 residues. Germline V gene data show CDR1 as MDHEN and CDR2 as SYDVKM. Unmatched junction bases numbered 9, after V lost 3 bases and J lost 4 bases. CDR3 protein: CASSFPTDRTGNTIYF. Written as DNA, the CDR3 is TGTGCCAGCAGTTTCCCTACGGACAGGACAGGAAACACCATATATTTT.

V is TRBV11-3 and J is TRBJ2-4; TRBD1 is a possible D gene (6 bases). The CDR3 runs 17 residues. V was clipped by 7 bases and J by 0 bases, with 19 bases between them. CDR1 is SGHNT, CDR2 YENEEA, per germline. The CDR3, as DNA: TGTGCCAGCAAGAAGACAGGAACAGTCCTAGCCAAAAACATTCAGTACTTC. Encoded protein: CASKKTGTVLAKNIQYF.

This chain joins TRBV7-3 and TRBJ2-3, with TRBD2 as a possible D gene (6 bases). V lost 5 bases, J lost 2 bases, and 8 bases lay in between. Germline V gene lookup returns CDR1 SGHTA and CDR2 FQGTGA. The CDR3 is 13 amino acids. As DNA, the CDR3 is TGTGCCAGCAGCCGGGACTTCACAGATACGCAGTATTTT. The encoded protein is CASSRDFTDTQYF.

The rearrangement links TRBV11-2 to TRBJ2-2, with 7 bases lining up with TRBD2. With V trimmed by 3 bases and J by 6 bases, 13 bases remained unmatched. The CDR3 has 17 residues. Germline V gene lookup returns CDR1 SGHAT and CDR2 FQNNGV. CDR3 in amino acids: CASSFRRSAGFSGELFF. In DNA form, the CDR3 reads TGTGCCAGCAGCTTTAGGCGATCAGCGGGGTTCTCCGGGGAGCTGTTTTTT.

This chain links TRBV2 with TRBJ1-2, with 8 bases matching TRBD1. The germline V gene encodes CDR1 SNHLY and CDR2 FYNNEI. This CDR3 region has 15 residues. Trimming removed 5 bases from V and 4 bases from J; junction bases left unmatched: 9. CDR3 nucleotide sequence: TGTGCCAGCAGTCTGGGACAGGATCCCCTCTATGGCTACACCTTC. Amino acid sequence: CASSLGQDPLYGYTF. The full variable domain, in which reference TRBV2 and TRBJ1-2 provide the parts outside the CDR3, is EPEVTQTPSHQVTQMGQEVILRCVPISNHLYFYWYRQILGQKVEFLVSFYNNEISEKSEIFDDQFSVERPDGSNFTLKIRSTKLEDSAMYFCASSLGQDPLYGYTFGSGTRLTVV.

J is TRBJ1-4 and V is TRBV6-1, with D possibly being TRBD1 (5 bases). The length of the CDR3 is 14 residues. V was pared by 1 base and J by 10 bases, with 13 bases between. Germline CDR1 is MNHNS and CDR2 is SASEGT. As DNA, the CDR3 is TGTGCCAGCAGTGAAGTTGGCAGGGTGGGAAAACTGTTTTTT. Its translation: CASSEVGRVGKLFF.

CDR3 in DNA: TGTGCCAGCAGTTCCCTCCTAACTAGCGGCAATGAGCAGTTCTTC. It yields the protein CASSSLLTSGNEQFF. This sequence joins TRBV27 and TRBJ2-1; 8 bases match TRBD2. Looked up from germline, CDR1 is MNHEY and CDR2 is SMNVEV (reference sequence). The CDR3 is 15 amino acids. The V segment lost 4 bases and the J segment 6 bases; nucleotides outside the gene matches: 8.

CDR3 sequence (DNA): TGTGCCAGCAGTAGGCTGGGGCGTGGCTACACCTTC. Translation: CASSRLGRGYTF. The chain employs TRBV12-3 or TRBV12-4 and TRBJ1-2; TRBD1 is a possible D gene (5 bases). Trimming took off 5 bases at V and 7 bases at J, with 11 bases between the two ends. The CDR3 is made up of 12 amino acids.

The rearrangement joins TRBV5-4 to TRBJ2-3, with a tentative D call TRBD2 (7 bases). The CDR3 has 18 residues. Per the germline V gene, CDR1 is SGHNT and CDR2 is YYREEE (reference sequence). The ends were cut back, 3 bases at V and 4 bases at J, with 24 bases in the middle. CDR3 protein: CASSSVGRARGHSDTQYF. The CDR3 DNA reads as TGTGCCAGCAGCTCCGTTGGCCGTGCGCGGGGGCACTCAGATACGCAGTATTTT.

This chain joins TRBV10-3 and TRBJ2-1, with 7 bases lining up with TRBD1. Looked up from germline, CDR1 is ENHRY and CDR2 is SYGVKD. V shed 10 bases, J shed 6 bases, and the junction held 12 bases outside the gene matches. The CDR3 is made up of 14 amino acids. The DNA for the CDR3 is TGTGCCACCCGAACGGACAGGTCCCCCAATGAGCAGTTCTTC. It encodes CATRTDRSPNEQFF.

The CDR3 here is CASSIALIVGTGELFF. The CDR3 bases are TGTGCCAGTAGTATAGCTCTGATCGTCGGCACCGGGGAGCTGTTTTTT. V usage is TRBV19 and J usage is TRBJ2-2; D unclear. The CDR3 consists of 16 residues. With 1 base removed from V and 4 bases from J, the gap between germline ends came to 13 bases. Looked up from germline, CDR1 is LNHDA and CDR2 is SQIVND (reference sequence).

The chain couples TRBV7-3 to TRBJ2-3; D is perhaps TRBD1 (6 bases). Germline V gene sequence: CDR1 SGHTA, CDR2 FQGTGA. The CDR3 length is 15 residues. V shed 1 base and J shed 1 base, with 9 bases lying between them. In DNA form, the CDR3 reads TGTGCCAGCAGCTTAAACGCAGGGGGCACAGATACGCAGTATTTT. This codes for CASSLNAGGTDTQYF.

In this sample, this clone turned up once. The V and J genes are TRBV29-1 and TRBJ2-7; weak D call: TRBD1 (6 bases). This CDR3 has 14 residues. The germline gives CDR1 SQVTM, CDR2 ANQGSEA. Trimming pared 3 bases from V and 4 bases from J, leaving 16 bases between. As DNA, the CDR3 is TGCAGCGTTGACCCACGGGACATCCCGTACGAGCAGTACTTC. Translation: CSVDPRDIPYEQYF.